This T cell receptor beta chain was obtained from a study of beta chain features in type 1 diabetes. Study-level background: No patient-donor differences in age, gender, total cells or subset yield. Broader study findings: Using cDNA template may skew counts toward highly expressing activated cells.

A remark on this clone: Its antigen is not identified.

Sequenced material consisted of expressed TCRB transcripts (all of the isolated RNA was reverse transcribed). Clones were sequenced by immunoSEQ multiplex PCR, and TCRdb holds only the in-frame ones, with some missing. The data contain 130,000 to 150,000 clones, 8.5% to 12% of them singletons. The sequencing input was naive CD4+ T cells from blood. The sequence derives from a man between 18 and 35 years old in good health.

CDR3 region: CASTPLTGIGNSPLHF. The CDR3 coding sequence is TGTGCCAGCACCCCACTTACAGGGATTGGAAATTCACCCCTCCACTTT. The chain carries TRBV27 and TRBJ1-6; a weak D match, TRBD1 (6 bases). The CDR3 spans 16 residues. Trimming took 7 bases from V and 7 from J, leaving 20 bases between them. Germline assignment: CDR1 MNHEY and CDR2 SMNVEV (reference sequence).